The clone carrying this T cell receptor (beta chain) was seen a handful of times. Antigen specificity is unknown. Trimming removed 5 bases from V and 4 bases from J; junction bases left unmatched: 10. Germline loops: CDR1 MNHEY, CDR2 SVGAGI. There are 15 residues in the CDR3. PCR involved 60 Vbeta and 13 Jbeta primers. Clones were read by immunoSEQ multiplex PCR, and TCRdb kept only the in-frame ones, dropping some. The sample yields nearly 110,000 clones, roughly 70% seen once. The record originates from a study of cytomegalovirus exposure and HLA in healthy donors. Study conclusions and caveats: An analysis that was carried out later associated 16,951 TCR beta sequences with HLA alleles at 0.05 false discovery rate. It was 150 or so TCR beta chains that were listed as cytomegalovirus-associated.

This clonotype was obtained from a woman aged 40 to 50 in good health and CMV-seropositive. The specimen was PBMCs. The chain joins TRBV6-5 to TRBJ1-1; 7 bases map to TRBD1. For the CDR3, the DNA is TGTGCCAGCAGTACGGGACAGATACGAACCACTGAAGCTTTCTTT. Protein: CASSTGQIRTTEAFF.